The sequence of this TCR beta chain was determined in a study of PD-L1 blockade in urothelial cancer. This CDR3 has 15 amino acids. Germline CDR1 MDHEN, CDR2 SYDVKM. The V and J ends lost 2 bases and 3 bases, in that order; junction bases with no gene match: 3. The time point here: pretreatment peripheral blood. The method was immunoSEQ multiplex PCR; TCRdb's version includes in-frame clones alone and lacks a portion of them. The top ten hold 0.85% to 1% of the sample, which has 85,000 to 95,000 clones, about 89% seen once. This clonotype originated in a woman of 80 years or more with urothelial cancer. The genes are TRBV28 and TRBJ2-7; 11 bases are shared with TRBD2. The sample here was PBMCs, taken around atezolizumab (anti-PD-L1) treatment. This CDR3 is CASSLSTSGSYEQYF. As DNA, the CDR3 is TGTGCCAGCAGTTTAAGCACTAGCGGGAGCTACGAGCAGTACTTC.